This TCR beta chain was identified during a study of blood T cells in healthy people across ages. In its sample, this clonotype was seen a few times. Total RNA, at least 6 micrograms per sample, came from PBMCs. A second about 6 to 12 cycle PCR used barcoded and J-beta primers. TCRdb ran MiXCR on the 5' RACE reads and lists one entry per CDR3 protein. The table records some 1.1 million distinct CDR3 sequences, roughly two fifths of them present only once. Sequenced sample: blood. The clonotype was recovered from a man in his late teens or twenties in good health.

In DNA form, the CDR3 reads TGTGCCAGCAGCCCCCTTCCCGGATTCGGGAAGGACTATGGCTACACCTTC. Protein product: CASSPLPGFGKDYGYTF. The rearrangement uses TRBV3-1 and TRBJ1-2; D is unresolved. Trimming removed 4 bases from V and 3 bases from J, with 21 bases in between. The CDR3 covers 17 residues. From germline, CDR1 is LGHDT and CDR2 YNNKEL (reference sequence).